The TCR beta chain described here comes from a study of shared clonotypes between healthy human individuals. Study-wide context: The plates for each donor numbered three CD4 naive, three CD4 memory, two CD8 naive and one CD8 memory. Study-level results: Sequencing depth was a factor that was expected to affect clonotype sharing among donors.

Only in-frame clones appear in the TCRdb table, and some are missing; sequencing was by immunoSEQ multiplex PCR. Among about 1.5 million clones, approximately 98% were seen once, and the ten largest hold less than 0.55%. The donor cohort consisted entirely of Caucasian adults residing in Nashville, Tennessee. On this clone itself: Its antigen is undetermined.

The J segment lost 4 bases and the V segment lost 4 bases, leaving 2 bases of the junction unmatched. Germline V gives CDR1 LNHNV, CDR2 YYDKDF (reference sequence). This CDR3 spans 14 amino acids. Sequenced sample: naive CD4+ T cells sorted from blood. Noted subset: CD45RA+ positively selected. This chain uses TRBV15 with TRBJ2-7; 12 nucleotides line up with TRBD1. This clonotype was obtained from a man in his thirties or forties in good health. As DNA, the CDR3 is TGTGCCACCAGCAAGGGACAGGGGGCTTACGAGCAGTACTTC. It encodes CATSKGQGAYEQYF.